This TCR beta chain originates from a study of blood T cell repertoires in COVID-19. About the study: Donors in the United States, Italy and Spain gave samples during acute or convalescent COVID-19. T cells, B-cell-depleted T cells, or PBMCs supplied cDNA or gDNA.

J was trimmed by 0 bases and V by 5 bases; bases with no gene match: 2. Germline CDR1 and CDR2: LGHNT and FRNRAP. The CDR3 loop spans 14 amino acids. Original data processing: Quantification of nucleated cells was approximated via reference gene primer amplification. Assay: immunoSEQ multiplex PCR; the TCRdb copy retains only in-frame clones and omits some. The DNA gave D and trimming, while V, J and clone size come from that table. The repertoire includes 150,000 to 200,000 clones, roughly 90% of them detected once, and 15% to 20% sits in the top ten. Specimen: peripheral blood. V gene TRBV12-5 combines with J gene TRBJ1-1, with 8 bases fitting TRBD1. This clonotype was obtained from a man aged 60 to 75 with active or convalescent COVID-19. CDR3 in DNA: TGTGCTAGTGGTCTACAGGGGGTGAACACTGAAGCTTTCTTT. Translated: CASGLQGVNTEAFF.